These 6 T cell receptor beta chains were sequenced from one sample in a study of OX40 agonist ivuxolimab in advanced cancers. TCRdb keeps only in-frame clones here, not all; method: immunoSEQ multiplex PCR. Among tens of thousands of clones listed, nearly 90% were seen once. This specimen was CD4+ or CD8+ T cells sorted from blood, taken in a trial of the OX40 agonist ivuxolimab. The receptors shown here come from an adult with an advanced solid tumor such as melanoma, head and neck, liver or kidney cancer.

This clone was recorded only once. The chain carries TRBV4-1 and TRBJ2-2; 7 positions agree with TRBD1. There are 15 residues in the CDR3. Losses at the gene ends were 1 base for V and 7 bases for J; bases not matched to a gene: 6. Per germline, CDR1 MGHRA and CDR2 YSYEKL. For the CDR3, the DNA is TGCGCCAGCAGCCAAGGGACAGGCATCAGCGGGGAGCTGTTTTTT. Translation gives CASSQGTGISGELFF.

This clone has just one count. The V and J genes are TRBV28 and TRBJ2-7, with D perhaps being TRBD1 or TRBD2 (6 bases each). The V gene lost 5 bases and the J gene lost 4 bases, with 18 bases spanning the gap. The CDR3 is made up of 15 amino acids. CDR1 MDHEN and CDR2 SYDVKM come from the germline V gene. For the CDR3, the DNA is TGTGCCAGCAGTCCACAACAGGGAGGTGCGTACGAGCAGTACTTC. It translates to CASSPQQGGAYEQYF.

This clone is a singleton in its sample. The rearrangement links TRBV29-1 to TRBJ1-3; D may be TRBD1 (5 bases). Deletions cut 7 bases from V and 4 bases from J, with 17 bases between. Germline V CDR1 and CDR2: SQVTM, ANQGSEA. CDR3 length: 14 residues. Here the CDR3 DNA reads TGCAGCGCAGGGACCGGGGCTGTAGGAAACACCATATATTTT. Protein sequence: CSAGTGAVGNTIYF.

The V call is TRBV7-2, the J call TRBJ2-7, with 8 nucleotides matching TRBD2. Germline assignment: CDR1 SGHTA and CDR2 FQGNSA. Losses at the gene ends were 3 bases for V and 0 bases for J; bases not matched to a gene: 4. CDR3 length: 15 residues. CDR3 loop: CASSLTSDSSYEQYF. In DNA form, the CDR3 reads TGTGCCAGCAGCTTGACTAGCGATTCCTCCTACGAGCAGTACTTC.

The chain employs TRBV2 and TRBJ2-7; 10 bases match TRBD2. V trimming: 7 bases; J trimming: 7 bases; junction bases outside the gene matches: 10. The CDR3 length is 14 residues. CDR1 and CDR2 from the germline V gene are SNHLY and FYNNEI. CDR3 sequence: CASIFGTSAREQYF. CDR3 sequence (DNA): TGTGCCAGCATTTTCGGGACTAGCGCGAGGGAGCAGTACTTC.

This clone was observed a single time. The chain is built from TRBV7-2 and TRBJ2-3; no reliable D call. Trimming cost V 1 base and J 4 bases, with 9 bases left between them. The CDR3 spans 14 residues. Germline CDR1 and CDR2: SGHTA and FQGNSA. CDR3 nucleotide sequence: TGTGCCAGCAGCTTAGGAGTAGGGCCAGATACGCAGTATTTT. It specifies CASSLGVGPDTQYF. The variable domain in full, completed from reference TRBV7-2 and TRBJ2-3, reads GAGVSQSPSNKVTEKGKDVELRCDPISGHTALYWYRQSLGQGLEFLIYFQGNSAPDKSGLPSDRFSAERTGGSVSTLTIQRTQQEDSAVYLCASSLGVGPDTQYFGPGTRLTVL.